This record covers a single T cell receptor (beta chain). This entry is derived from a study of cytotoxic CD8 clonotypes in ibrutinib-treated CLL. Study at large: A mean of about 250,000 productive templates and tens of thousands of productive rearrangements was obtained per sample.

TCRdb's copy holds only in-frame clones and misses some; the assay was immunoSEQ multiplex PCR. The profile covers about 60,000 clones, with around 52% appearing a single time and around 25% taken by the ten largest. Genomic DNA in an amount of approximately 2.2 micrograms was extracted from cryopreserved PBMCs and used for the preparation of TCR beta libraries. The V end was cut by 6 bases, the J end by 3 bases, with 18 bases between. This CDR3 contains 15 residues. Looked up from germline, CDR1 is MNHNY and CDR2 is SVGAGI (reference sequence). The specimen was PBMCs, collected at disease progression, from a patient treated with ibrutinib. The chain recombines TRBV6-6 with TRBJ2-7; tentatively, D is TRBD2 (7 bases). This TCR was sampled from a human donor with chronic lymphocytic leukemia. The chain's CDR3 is CASRPRGAGIYEQYF. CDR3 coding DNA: TGTGCCAGCAGACCCCGGGGGGCAGGAATCTACGAGCAGTACTTC.